These 26 T cell receptor beta chains were sequenced from one sample in a study of blood T cell repertoires in COVID-19. Generated by immunoSEQ multiplex PCR, the TCRdb table keeps only in-frame clones and is missing some. Of hundreds of thousands of clones listed, approximately 90% are singletons. Sequenced: PBMCs or T cells enriched from blood (not recorded which). These receptors all stem from a young man who had recovered from COVID-19.

V and J are TRBV5-1 and TRBJ1-4; 9 positions agree with TRBD1. The CDR3 runs 17 residues. CDR1 SGHRS and CDR2 YFSETQ come from the germline V gene. V lost 4 bases and J lost 3; bases outside the gene matches: 10. The CDR3 DNA follows: TGCGCCAGCAGCACCTTTGTAACAGGGGGCTCTAATGAAAAACTGTTTTTT. Residues: CASSTFVTGGSNEKLFF.

The V gene is TRBV30, the J gene TRBJ1-4; D might be TRBD1 (5 bases). The CDR3 length is 13 residues. In germline, CDR1 is GTSNPN, CDR2 SVGIG (reference sequence). V lost 5 bases and J 11 bases, leaving 18 bases between the germline ends. The CDR3 nucleotides read TGTGCCTGGGGCCAGGGCGGTCAAGAGAAACTGTTTTTT. It is translated as CAWGQGGQEKLFF.

This chain connects TRBV27 to TRBJ2-2; the match to TRBD1 covers 9 bases. V trimming: 3 bases; J trimming: 6 bases; junction bases outside the gene matches: 11. The length of the CDR3 is 17 residues. Germline V gene data show CDR1 as MNHEY and CDR2 as SMNVEV (reference sequence). The CDR3 DNA sequence: TGTGCCAGCAGTTTCTTCCCTGGACAGGGGCTCGCCGGGGAGCTGTTTTTT. Translated, it gives CASSFFPGQGLAGELFF.

CDR3 sequence reads: CASSPMTGPFQETQYF. DNA for the CDR3: TGTGCCAGCTCACCCATGACAGGGCCATTCCAAGAGACCCAGTACTTC. The gene calls are TRBV18 and TRBJ2-5; 7 bases line up with TRBD1. Germline V gene data show CDR1 as KGHSH and CDR2 as LQKENI. The CDR3 is 16 residues long. The J segment lost 1 base and the V segment lost 3 bases, leaving 8 bases of the junction unmatched.

This rearrangement joins TRBV28 to TRBJ2-7; D uncertain. Looked up from germline, CDR1 is MDHEN and CDR2 is SYDVKM. The CDR3 covers 11 residues. Trimming removed 6 bases at V and 7 bases at J, with 10 bases between. Written as DNA, the CDR3 is TGTGCCAGCAGCCTACGGTGGGAGCAGTACTTC. This gives the protein CASSLRWEQYF.

This chain joins TRBV19 and TRBJ2-7; TRBD2 agrees at 7 bases. The germline gives CDR1 LNHDA, CDR2 SQIVND (reference sequence). The CDR3 is made up of 15 amino acids. Unmatched junction bases numbered 7, after V lost 1 base and J lost 4 bases. The CDR3 sequence is CASSIGGGSRYEQYF. CDR3 coding DNA: TGTGCCAGTAGTATAGGTGGCGGGAGTAGGTACGAGCAGTACTTC. Filled out from reference TRBV19 and TRBJ2-7, the complete variable domain reads DGGITQSPKYLFRKEGQNVTLSCEQNLNHDAMYWYRQDPGQGLRLIYYSQIVNDFQKGDIAEGYSVSREKKESFPLTVTSAQKNPTAFYLCASSIGGGSRYEQYFGPGTRLTVT.

The chain uses TRBV4-2 and TRBJ1-1, with D possibly matching TRBD1 (5 bases). Germline V CDR1 and CDR2: LGHNA, YNFKEQ. This CDR3 comprises 14 residues. V was trimmed by 0 bases and J by 6 bases, leaving 11 bases between them. DNA for the CDR3: TGTGCCAGCAGCCAAGATACTTTACAGGCTGAAGCTTTCTTT. As protein: CASSQDTLQAEAFF.

The rearrangement joins TRBV7-6 to TRBJ2-1; 10 bases align to TRBD2. The CDR3 spans 18 residues. V shed 4 bases, J shed 1 base, and the junction held 10 bases outside the gene matches. Germline assignment: CDR1 SGHVS and CDR2 FNYEAQ. This chain's CDR3 is CASSSQAGGQISYNEQFF. DNA of the CDR3: TGTGCCAGCAGCTCCCAAGCGGGAGGGCAGATTTCCTACAATGAGCAGTTCTTC.

The gene calls are TRBV19 and TRBJ1-5; 11 bases are shared with TRBD1. The CDR3 contains 14 residues. Germline V CDR1 and CDR2: LNHDA, SQIVND (reference sequence). J lost 10 bases, V lost 6 bases, and 8 bases had no gene match. CDR3 nucleotides: TGTGCCAGTAGCGGGACAGGGGGAGGCGATCCCCAGCATTTT. Encoded protein: CASSGTGGGDPQHF.

The rearrangement uses TRBV12-5 and TRBJ2-1, with a tentative D call TRBD2 (5 bases). V was cut by 1 base and J by 10 bases, with 14 bases left in between. CDR1 is LGHNT, CDR2 FRNRAP, per germline. The CDR3 runs to 14 residues. The DNA for the CDR3 is TGTGCTAGTGGTTTGGGTACGGGGTTAGGGGAGCAGTTCTTC. It yields the protein CASGLGTGLGEQFF.

The J gene is TRBJ2-5, the V gene TRBV29-1, with 7 positions matching TRBD1. This CDR3 contains 13 residues. CDR1 SQVTM and CDR2 ANQGSEA come from the germline V gene. The ends lost 7 bases at V and 0 bases at J; junction bases unmatched: 5. The CDR3 DNA sequence: TGCAGCGGAAAGACAGGGCACCAAGAGACCCAGTACTTC. Amino acid sequence: CSGKTGHQETQYF.

The chain carries TRBV12-3 or TRBV12-4 and TRBJ2-2; a possible D gene is TRBD1 (6 bases). CDR3 length: 13 amino acids. Trimming removed 5 bases from V and 6 bases from J, with 10 bases in between. The CDR3 region is CASSRTVSGELFF. Here the CDR3 DNA reads TGTGCCAGCAGTAGGACAGTATCCGGGGAGCTGTTTTTT.

The CDR3 reads CASSEGGTTNEKLFF. CDR3 sequence (DNA): TGTGCCAGCAGTGAAGGGGGGACAACTAATGAAAAACTGTTTTTT. The genes are TRBV25-1 and TRBJ1-4; TRBD1 is a possible D gene (5 bases). Germline values: CDR1 MGHDK, CDR2 SYGVNS. Trimming cost V 2 bases and J 0 bases, with 7 bases left between them. The CDR3 loop spans 15 amino acids. Filled out from reference TRBV25-1 and TRBJ1-4, the complete variable domain reads EADIYQTPRYLVIGTGKKITLECSQTMGHDKMYWYQQDPGMELHLIHYSYGVNSTEKGDLSSESTVSRIRTEHFPLTLESARPSHTSQYLCASSEGGTTNEKLFFGSGTQLSVL.

As regards this clone: This same CDR3 is encoded by further DNA sequences in the sample. The V gene is TRBV7-2, the J gene TRBJ2-7, with D perhaps TRBD2 (6 bases). V gave up 0 bases and J gave up 1 base, with 10 bases separating them. Per germline, CDR1 SGHTA and CDR2 FQGNSA. This CDR3 region has 15 residues. CDR3 nucleotide sequence: TGTGCCAGCAGCTTAGCGGGAGGCTCTTCCTACGAGCAGTACTTC. Translation: CASSLAGGSSYEQYF.

This clone appeared a single time. The chain uses TRBV6-5 and TRBJ1-1; a possible D gene is TRBD1 (5 bases). Trimming cost V 6 bases and J 4 bases, with 15 bases left between them. Per the germline V gene, CDR1 is MNHEY and CDR2 is SVGAGI. The CDR3 length is 14 residues. CDR3 protein: CASSTASTATEAFF. The CDR3 bases are TGTGCCAGCAGCACCGCGTCGACAGCCACTGAAGCTTTCTTT.

The rearrangement links TRBV12-3 or TRBV12-4 to TRBJ2-5; possibly TRBD1 for D (5 bases). V lost 8 bases and J 2 bases, leaving 9 bases between the germline ends. CDR3 length equals 12 residues. This CDR3 is CASGRQQETQYF. CDR3 in DNA: TGTGCCAGCGGAAGACAGCAAGAGACCCAGTACTTC.

The rearrangement links TRBV6-5 to TRBJ2-5, with TRBD1 identical over 10 bases. J gave up 4 bases and V 5 bases, and 7 bases lay outside the gene matches. The CDR3 contains 15 residues. CDR1 MNHEY and CDR2 SVGAGI come from the germline V gene. The CDR3 DNA follows: TGTGCCAGCAGTCGGACAGGGGGTCATCGAGAGACCCAGTACTTC. Translation gives CASSRTGGHRETQYF.

The gene calls are TRBV5-1 and TRBJ2-5; no clear D gene. This CDR3 contains 14 residues. Germline CDR1 reads SGHRS; CDR2 reads YFSETQ. Trimming removed 0 bases from V and 1 base from J, with 7 bases in between. CDR3 amino acids: CASSLGQAQETQYF. The DNA of the CDR3 is TGCGCCAGCAGCTTGGGACAAGCCCAAGAGACCCAGTACTTC. Complete variable domain (other parts from reference TRBV5-1 and TRBJ2-5): KAGVTQTPRYLIKTRGQQVTLSCSPISGHRSVSWYQQTPGQGLQFLFEYFSETQRNKGNFPGRFSGRQFSNSRSEMNVSTLELGDSALYLCASSLGQAQETQYFGPGTRLLVL.

This sequence joins TRBV25-1 and TRBJ2-7, with 14 bases lining up with TRBD2. V lost 4 bases to trimming and J lost 6 bases; unmatched junction nucleotides: 2. The CDR3 consists of 14 residues. Looked up from germline, CDR1 is MGHDK and CDR2 is SYGVNS. Here the CDR3 DNA reads TGTGCCAGCAGTGCTGGGACTAGCGGGAGCGAGCAGTACTTC. This codes for CASSAGTSGSEQYF.

Details on this clone: Possible read error: a much larger clone is one base away. Other DNA sequences in this sample translate to the same CDR3. The rearrangement uses TRBV6-5 and TRBJ1-5, with D tentatively TRBD1 (5 bases). Trimming removed 6 bases from V and 5 bases from J, with 14 bases in between. Germline CDR1 reads MNHEY; CDR2 reads SVGAGI. CDR3 length: 14 amino acids. The CDR3 here is CASSASGGYQPQHF. As DNA, the CDR3 is TGTGCCAGCAGCGCCTCGGGGGGGTATCAGCCCCAGCATTTT.

V usage is TRBV5-1 and J usage is TRBJ2-6; maybe TRBD2 (5 bases). CDR1 and CDR2 (germline): SGHRS, YFSETQ. V lost 2 bases, J lost 4 bases, and 13 bases lay in between. CDR3 length equals 16 residues. CDR3 nucleotide sequence: TGCGCCAGCAGCTTCTCCTCAAGCGGAGGGGCCAACGTCCTGACTTTC. It yields the protein CASSFSSSGGANVLTF.

This clone appeared a few times. The rearrangement joins TRBV12-3 or TRBV12-4 to TRBJ2-3; D may be TRBD1 (5 bases). V lost 7 bases and J 6 bases, leaving 14 bases between the germline ends. This CDR3 spans 13 amino acids. CDR3 coding DNA: TGTGCCAGCACCATCTCTTGGGGCGATACGCAGTATTTT. This codes for CASTISWGDTQYF.

This clone was counted a single time. The chain combines TRBV6-5 with TRBJ2-1; D remains unclear. V lost 6 bases and J lost 10, with 13 bases in between. This CDR3 region has 12 residues. Germline lookup yields CDR1 MNHEY and CDR2 SVGAGI. This CDR3 is CASRRLPAEQFF. In DNA form, the CDR3 reads TGTGCCAGCAGGCGACTTCCCGCAGAGCAGTTCTTC.

This sequence joins TRBV6-5 and TRBJ1-4; TRBD1 might be the D (5 bases). The V gene's germline CDR1 is MNHEY and CDR2 SVGAGI. Trimming removed 6 bases from V and 8 bases from J, with 13 bases in between. This CDR3 comprises 13 residues. CDR3 DNA sequence: TGTGCCAGCAGACGGGGGAACGGCGAAAAACTGTTTTTT. As protein: CASRRGNGEKLFF.

V is TRBV6-5 and J is TRBJ1-1; 7 nucleotides agree with TRBD1. The ends lost 7 bases at V and 2 bases at J; junction bases unmatched: 7. This CDR3 is built from 14 residues. Germline assignment: CDR1 MNHEY and CDR2 SVGAGI. The CDR3 nucleotides are TGTGCCAGCACGAGACAGGGTAGAAACACTGAAGCTTTCTTT. The encoded protein is CASTRQGRNTEAFF.

The gene calls are TRBV6-5 and TRBJ2-7; 8 bases are shared with TRBD2. V lost 3 bases and J lost 2; bases outside the gene matches: 6. CDR3 length: 15 residues. Germline assignment: CDR1 MNHEY and CDR2 SVGAGI. The CDR3 is CASSYGREDPYEQYF. CDR3 coding DNA: TGTGCCAGCAGTTATGGGCGGGAGGACCCCTACGAGCAGTACTTC.